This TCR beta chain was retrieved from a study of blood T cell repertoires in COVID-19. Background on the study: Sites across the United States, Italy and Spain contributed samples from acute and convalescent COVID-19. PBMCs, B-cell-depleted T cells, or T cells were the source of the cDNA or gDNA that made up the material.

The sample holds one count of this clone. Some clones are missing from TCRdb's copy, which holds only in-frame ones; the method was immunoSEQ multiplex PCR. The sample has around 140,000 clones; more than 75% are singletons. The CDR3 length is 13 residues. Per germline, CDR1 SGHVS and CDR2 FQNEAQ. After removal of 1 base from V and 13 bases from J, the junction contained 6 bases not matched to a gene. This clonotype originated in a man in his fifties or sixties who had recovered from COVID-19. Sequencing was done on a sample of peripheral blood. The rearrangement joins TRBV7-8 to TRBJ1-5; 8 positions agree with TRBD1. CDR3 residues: CASSLDRGTGQHF. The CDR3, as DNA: TGTGCCAGCAGCTTAGATAGAGGGACAGGTCAGCATTTT.